Each of the 20 T cell receptor beta chains below was sequenced from the same sample in a study of monozygotic twins with inflammatory bowel disease. Using the 5' RACE reads, TCRdb records one entry per CDR3 protein without DNA. This sample's table reports roughly 200,000 distinct CDR3 sequences. Material: blood. These TCRs come from a human donor with ulcerative colitis or Crohn's disease, or a healthy co-twin of an affected twin (not recorded which).

V usage is TRBV6-2 or TRBV6-3 and J usage is TRBJ2-7; TCRdb proposes TRBD1, but this gene call is untestable without DNA. Germline V gene sequence: CDR1 MNHEY, CDR2 SVGEGT. This CDR3 comprises 15 residues. The CDR3 sequence is CASSQLGTGNYEQYF.

The chain uses TRBV12-3 or TRBV12-4 and TRBJ1-6; TCRdb proposes TRBD1, but this gene call is untestable without DNA. The CDR3 has 15 residues. This chain's CDR3 is CASSDARAYNSPLHF.

This chain links TRBV11-2 with TRBJ1-4. This CDR3 comprises 14 residues. Germline V lookup: CDR1 SGHAT, CDR2 FQNNGV. The CDR3: CASSLSATNEKLFF.

The chain combines TRBV20-1 with TRBJ2-5; no DNA is available, so the TRBD2 call from TCRdb remains unchecked. The CDR3 spans 13 residues. Germline CDR1 and CDR2: DFQATT and SNEGSKA (reference sequence). The CDR3 sequence: CSARLSLAVAQYF.

The chain uses TRBV7-9 and TRBJ1-4; without DNA, the TCRdb call of TRBD1 cannot be checked. The CDR3 has 15 residues. The germline CDR1 and CDR2 sequences are SEHNR and FQNEAQ (reference sequence). CDR3 sequence reads: CASSTGTGVGEKLFF.

The chain links TRBV20-1 to TRBJ2-1. Germline V gene lookup returns CDR1 DFQATT and CDR2 SNEGSKA (reference sequence). This CDR3 region has 13 residues. The CDR3 sequence: CSAPTGSYNEQFF.

The chain is built from TRBV6-2 or TRBV6-3 and TRBJ1-2; TCRdb proposes TRBD1, but this gene call is untestable without DNA. The length of the CDR3 is 16 residues. The germline V gene has CDR1 MNHEY and CDR2 SVGEGT. CDR3: CASRTRVDMSNYGYTF.

V gene TRBV3-1 combines with J gene TRBJ2-2. The germline gives CDR1 LGHDT, CDR2 YNNKEL (reference sequence). This CDR3 is 15 amino acids long. Here the CDR3 reads CASTPGGRNTGELFF. The full variable domain, rest sourced from reference TRBV3-1 and TRBJ2-2, is DTAVSQTPKYLVTQMGNDKSIKCEQNLGHDTMYWYKQDSKKFLKIMFSYNNKELIINETVPNRFSPKSPDKAHLNLHINSLELGDSAVYFCASTPGGRNTGELFFGEGSRLTVL.

The V call is TRBV5-1, the J call TRBJ2-3; the D call from TCRdb, TRBD2, cannot be confirmed without DNA. Germline lookup yields CDR1 SGHRS and CDR2 YFSETQ. This CDR3 has 15 residues. The CDR3 here is CASSSLADSTDTQYF.

V is TRBV23-1 and J is TRBJ1-1. TRBV23-1 counts as an open reading frame of uncertain function. This CDR3 is built from 16 residues. This CDR3 is CASSQSAAIMNTEAFF.

J is TRBJ2-1 and V is TRBV12-3 or TRBV12-4; TCRdb calls TRBD2, which cannot be checked without DNA. The length of the CDR3 is 16 residues. The CDR3 spells CASSPRGLVTYNEQFF.

The rearrangement uses TRBV28 and TRBJ1-5. The CDR3 contains 14 residues. Germline CDR1 and CDR2: MDHEN and SYDVKM. CDR3 protein: CASTLLTLNQPQHF. Using reference TRBV28 and TRBJ1-5 for the parts outside the CDR3, the full variable domain is DVKVTQSSRYLVKRTGEKVFLECVQDMDHENMFWYRQDPGLGLRLIYFSYDVKMKEKGDIPEGYSVSREKKERFSLILESASTNQTSMYLCASTLLTLNQPQHFGDGTRLSIL.

V and J are TRBV28 and TRBJ2-1; TCRdb names TRBD2, which stays unverified in the absence of DNA. In germline, CDR1 is MDHEN, CDR2 SYDVKM. The length of the CDR3 is 12 residues. The CDR3 region is CASSLASGSQFF.

The genes are TRBV4-1 and TRBJ1-1; TCRdb designates TRBD1, a call that cannot be tested without DNA. The CDR3 has 15 amino acids. Germline V gene sequence: CDR1 MGHRA, CDR2 YSYEKL. The CDR3 here is CASSFGQGGNTEAFF.

The V and J genes are TRBV27 and TRBJ1-1; absent DNA, TCRdb's TRBD1 call cannot be checked. Germline CDR1 and CDR2: MNHEY and SMNVEV (reference sequence). This CDR3 has 14 amino acids. CDR3 sequence: CASRKQGIQVEAFF.

The rearrangement uses TRBV7-3 and TRBJ2-5; TCRdb selects TRBD1, and the lack of DNA leaves this call unchecked. CDR3 length: 16 amino acids. Germline-derived CDR1 and CDR2 are SGHTA and FQGTGA. This CDR3 reads CASSLLQGAGQETQYF.

The chain recombines TRBV20-1 with TRBJ2-3; TCRdb gives TRBD2 as the D gene, but with no DNA this cannot be confirmed. The CDR3 sequence is 13 residues long. CDR1 DFQATT and CDR2 SNEGSKA come from the germline V gene (reference sequence). CDR3 region: CSAPTGGGNTQYF.

This sequence joins TRBV11-3 and TRBJ2-7; no DNA is available, so the TRBD1 call from TCRdb remains unchecked. The V gene's germline CDR1 is SGHNT and CDR2 YENEEA. CDR3 length: 11 residues. The CDR3 region is CGGQGADEQYF.

The chain joins TRBV5-6 to TRBJ2-1. The CDR3 extends over 13 amino acids. From germline, CDR1 is SGHDT and CDR2 YYEEEE. CDR3 protein: CASSFRRYNEQFF.

This CDR3 is CASSGTSGAYNEQFF. The chain combines TRBV9 with TRBJ2-1; TCRdb reports TRBD2, a call that lacks DNA to check it against. The length of the CDR3 is 15 residues. Germline V gene lookup returns CDR1 SGDLS and CDR2 YYNGEE.